Presented here are 22 T cell receptor beta chains from one specimen sequenced in a study of shared clonotypes between healthy human individuals. Profiled with immunoSEQ multiplex PCR; TCRdb holds only in-frame clones, not every one. The table has about 1 million clones, around 76% seen once. The sequenced material came from memory CD4+ T cells sorted from blood. Subset given: CD45RA-negative fraction. The receptors originated from a man aged 18 to 29 in good health.

This clone was detected once. V gene TRBV6-1 combines with J gene TRBJ2-7, with 9 positions matching TRBD1. The CDR3 runs 12 residues. Per germline, CDR1 MNHNS and CDR2 SASEGT. V shed 3 bases, J shed 6 bases, and the junction held 0 bases outside the gene matches. CDR3 protein: CASSETGGEQYF. CDR3 DNA sequence: TGTGCCAGCAGTGAGACAGGGGGCGAGCAGTACTTC.

The rearrangement uses TRBV2 and TRBJ1-3; D unclear. Germline V lookup: CDR1 SNHLY, CDR2 FYNNEI. V lost 3 bases and J 0 bases, leaving 12 bases between the germline ends. The CDR3 runs to 16 residues. DNA for the CDR3: TGTGCCAGCAGTGACCCTGGACGGCTCTCTGGAAACACCATATATTTT. This sequence encodes CASSDPGRLSGNTIYF. Filled out from reference TRBV2 and TRBJ1-3, the complete variable domain reads EPEVTQTPSHQVTQMGQEVILRCVPISNHLYFYWYRQILGQKVEFLVSFYNNEISEKSEIFDDQFSVERPDGSNFTLKIRSTKLEDSAMYFCASSDPGRLSGNTIYFGEGSWLTVV.

This clone was detected a few times. The V call is TRBV28, the J call TRBJ2-5; 7 bases fit TRBD1. The CDR3 contains 16 residues. Germline V gene lookup returns CDR1 MDHEN and CDR2 SYDVKM. The V segment lost 7 bases and the J segment 3 bases; nucleotides outside the gene matches: 14. CDR3 nucleotides: TGTGCCAGCAAATCCCCGTTCGACAGGGCTGAAGAGACCCAGTACTTC. This sequence encodes CASKSPFDRAEETQYF.

The chain is built from TRBV11-1 and TRBJ2-5, with 13 bases lining up with TRBD2. V lost 4 bases, J lost 5 bases, and 7 bases stayed unmatched. The CDR3 sequence is 16 residues long. CDR1 and CDR2 (germline): SGHAT, FQDESV (reference sequence). CDR3: CASSSRTSGGLETQYF. The CDR3 DNA is TGTGCCAGCAGCTCGAGGACTAGCGGGGGTTTGGAGACCCAGTACTTC.

The CDR3 region is CASTQRGLGEKLFF. In DNA, the CDR3 is TGTGCCAGCACCCAGCGGGGGCTTGGTGAAAAACTGTTTTTT. This chain joins TRBV25-1 and TRBJ1-4; possible D gene TRBD1, 6 bases. The germline gives CDR1 MGHDK, CDR2 SYGVNS. The CDR3 length is 14 residues. V was clipped by 7 bases and J by 7 bases, with 16 bases between them.

This clone was seen only once. The V gene is TRBV5-4, the J gene TRBJ2-5, with D possibly matching TRBD2 (5 bases). Trimming took 3 bases from V and 3 from J, leaving 18 bases between them. CDR3 size: 16 residues. Germline V CDR1 and CDR2: SGHNT, YYREEE (reference sequence). The CDR3 sequence: CASSSGSNRPEETQYF. DNA of the CDR3: TGTGCCAGCAGCTCGGGGTCCAACCGGCCCGAAGAGACCCAGTACTTC.

The gene calls are TRBV6-6 and TRBJ1-1; the D gene is possibly TRBD1 (5 bases). The CDR3 contains 13 residues. Germline V gene sequence: CDR1 MNHNY, CDR2 SVGAGI (reference sequence). V was shortened by 6 bases and J by 7 bases, with 15 bases between the two germline ends. The CDR3: CASSGATAVEAFF. For the CDR3, the DNA is TGTGCCAGCAGCGGGGCAACAGCAGTTGAAGCTTTCTTT.

The V and J genes are TRBV7-2 and TRBJ1-2; D gene uncertain. The CDR3 covers 14 residues. Trimming cost V 7 bases and J 0 bases, with 12 bases left between them. The germline CDR1 and CDR2 sequences are SGHTA and FQGNSA. The CDR3 loop is CASNFWGTNYGYTF. The CDR3 coding sequence is TGTGCCAGCAACTTTTGGGGTACTAACTATGGCTACACCTTC.

The chain uses TRBV5-4 and TRBJ2-3; 9 bases are shared with TRBD2. This CDR3 comprises 15 residues. Germline V gene data show CDR1 as SGHNT and CDR2 as YYREEE (reference sequence). V trimming: 4 bases; J trimming: 1 base; junction bases outside the gene matches: 4. CDR3: CASSLSGGRTDTQYF. The CDR3 coding sequence is TGTGCCAGCAGCCTGAGCGGGGGGCGCACAGATACGCAGTATTTT.

Details on this clone: Since a much larger clone is just one base distant, this may be a read error. This sequence joins TRBV5-6 and TRBJ2-7; the D gene is possibly TRBD1 (5 bases). The V gene lost 2 bases and the J gene lost 6 bases, with 6 bases spanning the gap. The germline V gene has CDR1 SGHDT and CDR2 YYEEEE. The CDR3 spans 11 residues. For the CDR3, the DNA is TGTGCCAGCAGCTTACAGGCCGAGCAGTACTTC. Its protein is CASSLQAEQYF.

The chain is built from TRBV5-1 and TRBJ2-1; 8 nucleotides agree with TRBD2. The germline V gene encodes CDR1 SGHRS and CDR2 YFSETQ. V lost 4 bases and J lost 3; bases outside the gene matches: 3. The CDR3 extends over 14 amino acids. As DNA, the CDR3 is TGCGCCAGCAGCCTTAGCGGGGACTACAATGAGCAGTTCTTC. This codes for CASSLSGDYNEQFF. The variable domain in full, completed from reference TRBV5-1 and TRBJ2-1, reads KAGVTQTPRYLIKTRGQQVTLSCSPISGHRSVSWYQQTPGQGLQFLFEYFSETQRNKGNFPGRFSGRQFSNSRSEMNVSTLELGDSALYLCASSLSGDYNEQFFGPGTRLTVL.

In the case of this clone: This may stem from a read error, because a much larger clone lies one nucleotide away. The chain employs TRBV7-2 and TRBJ1-1, with unresolved D. CDR1 SGHTA and CDR2 FQGNSA come from the germline V gene. Between the trimmed V and J ends, which lost 8 bases and 1 base, there was a span of 5 bases. The CDR3 loop spans 11 amino acids. The CDR3 DNA reads TGTGCCAGCCAAGGGAACACTGAAGCTTTCTTT. Amino acids: CASQGNTEAFF.

The chain employs TRBV6-1 and TRBJ1-5; D may be TRBD1 (6 bases). Germline CDR1 and CDR2: MNHNS and SASEGT. Trimming took 7 bases from V and 5 from J, leaving 12 bases between them. This CDR3 is built from 13 residues. CDR3 protein: CASTRGPDQPQHF. The DNA for the CDR3 is TGTGCCAGCACCAGGGGCCCGGATCAGCCCCAGCATTTT.

The J gene is TRBJ2-2, the V gene TRBV4-1; perhaps TRBD1 as D (7 bases). This CDR3 is built from 15 residues. Deletions cut 3 bases from V and 3 bases from J, with 11 bases between. Germline V lookup: CDR1 MGHRA, CDR2 YSYEKL. CDR3 bases: TGCGCCAGCAGCCATTCCAGGGGGGACACCGGGGAGCTGTTTTTT. Protein: CASSHSRGDTGELFF.

The J gene is TRBJ2-3, the V gene TRBV11-2, with a tentative D call TRBD2 (6 bases). CDR1 is SGHAT and CDR2 is FQNNGV in the germline V gene. The ends were cut back, 5 bases at V and 2 bases at J, with 14 bases in the middle. This CDR3 is 15 amino acids long. CDR3 amino acids: CASSDPGDLTDTQYF. CDR3 DNA sequence: TGTGCCAGCAGCGACCCGGGGGATCTCACAGATACGCAGTATTTT.

V is TRBV19 and J is TRBJ1-1, with 10 bases lining up with TRBD1. The germline V gene encodes CDR1 LNHDA and CDR2 SQIVND (reference sequence). The CDR3 loop spans 16 amino acids. The V segment lost 5 bases and the J segment 1 base; nucleotides outside the gene matches: 7. The CDR3 region is CASSPGGQGSNTEAFF. CDR3 nucleotide sequence: TGTGCCAGTAGTCCGGGGGGACAGGGGTCGAACACTGAAGCTTTCTTT.

J is TRBJ1-3 and V is TRBV19; D remains unclear. Trimming pared 5 bases from V and 0 bases from J, leaving 8 bases between. The germline gives CDR1 LNHDA, CDR2 SQIVND (reference sequence). The CDR3 totals 14 residues. DNA for the CDR3: TGTGCCAGTAGTGTTGAGAGCTCTGGAAACACCATATATTTT. This gives the protein CASSVESSGNTIYF.

V usage is TRBV11-2 and J usage is TRBJ1-1, with TRBD1 as a possible D gene (5 bases). V was shortened by 4 bases and J by 0 bases, with 9 bases between the two germline ends. Germline V gives CDR1 SGHAT, CDR2 FQNNGV. This CDR3 contains 14 residues. The CDR3 loop reads CASSWGSMNTEAFF. In DNA, the CDR3 is TGTGCCAGCAGCTGGGGGAGTATGAACACTGAAGCTTTCTTT. The full variable domain, with the rest looked up from reference TRBV11-2 and TRBJ1-1, is EAGVAQSPRYKIIEKRQSVAFWCNPISGHATLYWYQQILGQGPKLLIQFQNNGVVDDSQLPKDRFSAERLKGVDSTLKIQPAKLEDSAVYLCASSWGSMNTEAFFGQGTRLTVV.

The CDR3 protein is CASSFNTEAFF. CDR3 bases: TGTGCCAGCTCATTCAACACTGAAGCTTTCTTT. The chain joins TRBV18 to TRBJ1-1; D gene unclear. V was shortened by 5 bases and J by 2 bases, with 3 bases between the two germline ends. Germline V gene sequence: CDR1 KGHSH, CDR2 LQKENI. The CDR3 loop spans 11 amino acids.

This chain links TRBV6-9 with TRBJ2-7; no definite D call. This CDR3 has 11 residues. CDR1 is MNHGY and CDR2 is SVAAGI in the germline V gene. Deletions cut 7 bases from V and 4 bases from J, with 8 bases between. Written as DNA, the CDR3 is TGTGCCAGCATGAACCTTTACGAGCAGTACTTC. It yields the protein CASMNLYEQYF.

The chain is built from TRBV9 and TRBJ1-1; a possible D gene is TRBD1 (5 bases). The V gene lost 0 bases and the J gene lost 2 bases, with 11 bases spanning the gap. The CDR3 consists of 15 residues. The germline V gene encodes CDR1 SGDLS and CDR2 YYNGEE. CDR3 DNA: TGTGCCAGCAGCGTAGCCGGGACTTACAACACTGAAGCTTTCTTT. This codes for CASSVAGTYNTEAFF.

The chain combines TRBV7-2 with TRBJ2-7; D not certain. The length of the CDR3 is 15 residues. CDR1 is SGHTA, CDR2 FQGNSA, per germline. Trimming left V 4 bases short and J 3 bases short, with 16 bases between. CDR3 amino acids: CASSSRPPGNYEQYF. CDR3 in DNA: TGTGCCAGCAGCTCAAGACCCCCAGGTAACTACGAGCAGTACTTC.